These T cell receptor beta chains were read from a single sample in a study of cytomegalovirus exposure and HLA in healthy donors. The repertoire was sequenced with immunoSEQ multiplex PCR; TCRdb's copy has only in-frame clones and lacks some. The sample lists around 140,000 clones; 82% were seen once. The sample taken for sequencing was PBMCs. These receptor sequences come from a woman aged 60-75 years in good health and CMV-seropositive. Each CDR3 is given with its conserved first and last residue. Each record gives: D gene, J gene, clone size, V gene, CDR3 DNA, CDR3 protein. A D gene is named only where the DNA matches it firmly. A row's size may be missing; if present it is once, few, many or a size class.

- | TRBJ1-3 | - | TRBV7-6 | TGTGCCAGCAGCTTAGGAGGACACCCTCTCGAGACCATATATTTT | CASSLGGHPLETIYF
TRBD2 | TRBJ2-7 | - | TRBV6-5 | TGTGCCAGCAGGCCGACTAGCGGGAGAAGCTACGAGCAGTACTTC | CASRPTSGRSYEQYF
- | TRBJ1-4 | - | TRBV11-1 | TGTGCCAGCAGCTTACAGGGAACGGAAAAACTGTTTTTT | CASSLQGTEKLFF
TRBD2 | TRBJ2-7 | - | TRBV7-2 | TGTGCCAGCAGCTTTCCCCTTAGCGGGCCTCCCTACGAGCAGTACTTC | CASSFPLSGPPYEQYF
TRBD2 | TRBJ2-3 | - | TRBV28 | TGTGCCAGCAGACCCCGGGGGGGCCCAAGCACAGATACGCAGTATTTT | CASRPRGGPSTDTQYF
TRBD1 | TRBJ2-4 | once | TRBV7-2 | TGTGCCAGCAGCTTATTGCTCCGGGACAGGGTCAAAAACATTCAGTACTTC | CASSLLLRDRVKNIQYF
- | TRBJ1-5 | few | TRBV27 | TGTGCCAGCAGTTTACTGGGAGGCAATCAGCCCCAGCATTTT | CASSLLGGNQPQHF
- | TRBJ1-2 | - | TRBV25-1 | TGTGCCAGCAGTGCACAGCTGTTTGATGGCTACACCTTC | CASSAQLFDGYTF
- | TRBJ2-7 | - | TRBV7-2 | TGTGCCAGCAGCTTCTCGTGGGAGGCTCCCTCCTACGAGCAGTACTTC | CASSFSWEAPSYEQYF
TRBD1 | TRBJ2-7 | - | TRBV28 | TGTGCCAGCAGTCCCGCCGGCAGGGGGCGACGTGTGCAGTACTTC | CASSPAGRGRRVQYF
- | TRBJ1-3 | - | TRBV7-2 | TGTGCCAGCAGCTCCGTTCCAGGGAGAAACACCATATATTTT | CASSSVPGRNTIYF
- | TRBJ1-2 | - | TRBV29-1 | TGCAGCGTTAAGCTCACCGACAGTAACTATGGCTACACCTTC | CSVKLTDSNYGYTF
- | TRBJ1-4 | - | TRBV5-4 | TGTGCCAGCAGCCCGGGAGGGGTTGGTGAAAAACTGTTTTTT | CASSPGGVGEKLFF
- | TRBJ2-7 | - | TRBV7-9 | TGTGCCAGCAGTGGAGGGGTTGTCGAGCAGTACTTC | CASSGGVVEQYF
TRBD1 | TRBJ1-6 | - | TRBV7-9 | TGTGCCAGCAGCCGGACAGGGGTTAATTCACCCCTCCACTTT | CASSRTGVNSPLHF
- | TRBJ1-1 | - | TRBV28 | TGTGCCAGCAGGACAAGTTTTGTTGTTGAAGCTTTCTTT | CASRTSFVVEAFF
- | TRBJ2-1 | few | TRBV29-1 | TGCAGCGTTGAAGCCAGGGTGCCGTTCTTC | CSVEARVPFF
- | TRBJ1-2 | few | TRBV5-4 | TGTGCCAGCAGCACTGAACAGGTTAATGGCTACACCTTC | CASSTEQVNGYTF
TRBD1 | TRBJ2-3 | - | TRBV19 | TGTGCCAGTAGTTCCCCAGGGGGCCTCGATACAGATACGCAGTATTTT | CASSSPGGLDTDTQYF
- | TRBJ1-3 | - | TRBV5-1 | TGCGCCAGCAGCCGGCAAGCGCCTCGGGTCTCGGACACCATATATTTT | CASSRQAPRVSDTIYF
- | TRBJ2-1 | - | TRBV19 | TGTGCTTCTGGACAGAGGACGGATGAGCAGTTCTTC | CASGQRTDEQFF
TRBD2 | TRBJ2-7 | - | TRBV6-5 | TGTGCCAGCACCCGCGGACTAGCAGACGAGCAGTACTTC | CASTRGLADEQYF
- | TRBJ1-1 | - | TRBV4-3 | TGCGCCAGCAGCCAAGAAGACACGAACACTGAAGCTTTCTTT | CASSQEDTNTEAFF
- | TRBJ1-2 | - | TRBV4-1 | TGCGCCAGCAGCCAAGATCTAAATCCTAACTATGGCTACACCTTC | CASSQDLNPNYGYTF
TRBD2 | TRBJ2-3 | - | TRBV5-4 | TGTGCCAGCAGCCAAACTAGCGCGAGAGGGGATACGCAGTATTTT | CASSQTSARGDTQYF
TRBD1 | TRBJ1-4 | - | TRBV29-1 | TGCAGCGCCTGGACAGGGAATACGGATGAAAAACTGTTTTTT | CSAWTGNTDEKLFF
TRBD1 | TRBJ1-2 | - | TRBV28 | TGTGCCAGCACCCCTGACAGGGGGGGCTATGGCTACACCTTC | CASTPDRGGYGYTF
TRBD2 | TRBJ2-2 | once | TRBV2 | TGTGCCAGCAAGGAGCGGGAGATCACCGGGGAGCTGTTTTTT | CASKEREITGELFF
- | TRBJ2-3 | - | TRBV28 | TGTGCCAGCAGTTCCCTCGGGGGCACAGATACGCAGTATTTT | CASSSLGGTDTQYF
- | TRBJ1-1 | once | TRBV15 | TGTGCCACCGCCACCCCTGACAGAAACACTGAAGCTTTCTTT | CATATPDRNTEAFF
- | TRBJ2-1 | - | TRBV27 | TGTGCCAGCAGTTCCACGGACACTGACGGTGAGCAGTTCTTC | CASSSTDTDGEQFF
TRBD2 | TRBJ2-2 | - | TRBV18 | TGTGCCAGCTCACCACTTACTAGCGGGAGCCCCAACACCGGGGAGCTGTTTTTT | CASSPLTSGSPNTGELFF
TRBD2 | TRBJ2-7 | - | TRBV5-1 | TGCGCCAGCCGTCTAGCGGGAGGTTCCTACGAGCAGTACTTC | CASRLAGGSYEQYF
TRBD2 | TRBJ2-3 | - | TRBV7-9 | TGTGCCAGCAGCTCCAAACCCGCTGGCGGGAGCCAGGTAGATACGCAGTATTTT | CASSSKPAGGSQVDTQYF
- | TRBJ1-3 | - | TRBV7-2 | TGTGCCAGCAGCTGGGGGGTTTCATGGGGAAACACCATATATTTT | CASSWGVSWGNTIYF
- | TRBJ1-1 | - | TRBV19 | TGTGCCAGTAGTATAGCCCCCACTGGCACTGAAGCTTTCTTT | CASSIAPTGTEAFF
- | TRBJ2-1 | - | TRBV4-2 | TGTGCCAGCAGCCAAGGGGTCGAGGGATACAATGAGCAGTTCTTC | CASSQGVEGYNEQFF
TRBD2 | TRBJ2-5 | - | TRBV5-6 | TGTGCCAGCAGCTCCCAACGGGGGGAGCAGTACTTC | CASSSQRGEQYF
TRBD2 | TRBJ2-1 | - | TRBV7-3 | TGTGCCAGCAGCTTATTTGCTAGCGGGAGCCCCAATGAGCAGTTCTTC | CASSLFASGSPNEQFF
TRBD1 | TRBJ2-7 | once | TRBV6-5 | TGTGCCAGCAGTTACGGGACAGGATGGGGATACGAGCAGTACTTC | CASSYGTGWGYEQYF
- | TRBJ2-6 | few | TRBV11-1 | TGTGCCAGCAGCTTCCCCAGGGGATCTGGGGCCAACGTCCTGACTTTC | CASSFPRGSGANVLTF
- | TRBJ2-7 | - | TRBV27 | TGTGCCAGCAGTCCTAGGGGGACTAAGCAGTACTTC | CASSPRGTKQYF
- | TRBJ2-7 | - | TRBV5-6 | TGTGCCAGCAGCTTGGGGGGGCACTACGAGCAGTACTTC | CASSLGGHYEQYF
TRBD1 | TRBJ2-3 | once | TRBV29-1 | TGCAGCGTCTTCAAGGGGACAGGGCCAGATACGCAGTATTTT | CSVFKGTGPDTQYF